Each of the 16 T cell receptor beta chains below was sequenced from the same sample in a study of T cell responses to AZD1222 COVID-19 vaccine (dated by TCRdb to about 2021). Interpreted using the paper, the time point label stands for: baseline before first vaccination. Receptor amplification or capture employed the immunoSEQ multiplex PCR assay. TCRdb stores this immuneACCESS table with in-frame sequences only. Part of the clones is absent; in the studies checked, under half of the shortfall reflects unresolved V genes, and no reason is known for the rest. Counted in this sample were around 120,000 clones; about 88% of them appeared once. 7.5% of the sample belongs to the ten largest clones. Source: peripheral blood, taken on day 0 of AZD1222 vaccination. Receptor source: an adult in good health.

This clone has a handful of counts. V is TRBV3-1 (or the pseudogene TRBV3-2) and J is TRBJ2-2, with D maybe TRBD1 (5 bases). The germline V and J ends were trimmed by 4 bases and 5 bases, with 8 bases remaining between them. Germline V gives CDR1 LGHDT, CDR2 YNNKEL (reference sequence). The CDR3 is 13 residues long. The CDR3 spells CASSPAGTGELFF. As DNA, the CDR3 is TGTGCCAGCAGCCCGGCAGGGACCGGGGAGCTGTTTTTT.

This chain uses TRBV7-2 with TRBJ1-2; possibly TRBD1 for D (6 bases). Trimming left V 5 bases short and J 4 bases short, with 14 bases between. The CDR3 spans 14 residues. Germline lookup yields CDR1 SGHTA and CDR2 FQGNSA. CDR3 sequence: CASSPRGAGYGYTF. CDR3 in DNA: TGTGCCAGCAGCCCTAGGGGGGCAGGCTATGGCTACACCTTC. Drawing the rest from reference TRBV7-2 and TRBJ1-2, the complete variable domain is GAGVSQSPSNKVTEKGKDVELRCDPISGHTALYWYRQSLGQGLEFLIYFQGNSAPDKSGLPSDRFSAERTGGSVSTLTIQRTQQEDSAVYLCASSPRGAGYGYTFGSGTRLTVV.

The chain combines TRBV28 with TRBJ1-2; D unresolved. CDR1 and CDR2 (germline): MDHEN, SYDVKM. Trimming took off 3 bases at V and 5 bases at J, with 7 bases between the two ends. The CDR3 runs to 12 residues. CDR3 DNA: TGTGCCAGCAGTTTTTCGACGTATGGCTACACCTTC. Residues: CASSFSTYGYTF.

The chain recombines TRBV6-1 with TRBJ1-4; D is uncertain. This CDR3 has 13 residues. V was pared by 2 bases and J by 8 bases, with 9 bases between. Germline loops: CDR1 MNHNS, CDR2 SASEGT. The CDR3, as DNA: TGTGCCAGCAGTGAAAGCCCGAGCGAAAAACTGTTTTTT. Its protein product is CASSESPSEKLFF.

As DNA, the CDR3 is TGCAGCGTTGATGCGAGGGCGACTGAAGCTTTCTTT. Translating gives CSVDARATEAFF. This chain joins TRBV29-1 and TRBJ1-1; D is uncertain. In germline, CDR1 is SQVTM, CDR2 ANQGSEA. V gave up 3 bases and J gave up 5 bases, with 10 bases separating them. This CDR3 has 12 residues.

This chain uses TRBV7-9 with TRBJ2-6; 9 bases align to TRBD1. Unmatched junction bases numbered 9, after V lost 5 bases and J lost 1 base. Germline CDR1 SEHNR, CDR2 FQNEAQ (reference sequence). The CDR3 consists of 18 residues. CDR3 region: CASSLGQGRFSGANVLTF. For the CDR3, the DNA is TGTGCCAGCAGCCTGGGACAGGGAAGATTTTCTGGGGCCAACGTCCTGACTTTC.

This clone showed up just once. The chain joins TRBV12-3 or TRBV12-4 to TRBJ1-1; D ambiguous. V was shortened by 6 bases and J by 1 base, with 3 bases between the two germline ends. The CDR3 is 11 amino acids. For the CDR3, the DNA is TGTGCCAGCAGGAAGAACACTGAAGCTTTCTTT. As protein: CASRKNTEAFF.

The gene calls are TRBV4-2 and TRBJ2-5; D may be TRBD1 or TRBD2 (5 bases each). V lost 2 bases and J 5 bases, leaving 15 bases between the germline ends. The V gene's germline CDR1 is LGHNA and CDR2 YNFKEQ. CDR3 length: 15 amino acids. The CDR3 bases are TGTGCCAGCAGCCAACCTAGAGGGACGGGGGAGACCCAGTACTTC. Protein product: CASSQPRGTGETQYF.

V is TRBV3-1 (or the pseudogene TRBV3-2) and J is TRBJ2-2; D might be TRBD1 or TRBD2, each matching 5 bases. The length of the CDR3 is 15 residues. Trimming shortened V by 4 bases and J by 7 bases, and 16 bases separated the two germline ends. The germline V gene has CDR1 LGHDT and CDR2 YNNKEL (reference sequence). The CDR3 region is CASSPGAGSGGELFF. The CDR3 nucleotides are TGTGCCAGCAGCCCTGGGGCAGGGAGTGGCGGGGAGCTGTTTTTT.

The V call is TRBV7-3, the J call TRBJ2-5; D remains ambiguous. V lost 5 bases to trimming and J lost 0 bases, with 7 bases between them. The CDR3 runs 13 residues. Germline CDR1 is SGHTA and CDR2 is FQGTGA. Written as DNA, the CDR3 is TGTGCCAGCAGCACGACTCACCAAGAGACCCAGTACTTC. It codes for CASSTTHQETQYF.

The chain couples TRBV5-6 to TRBJ1-4, with D possibly being TRBD1 (5 bases). The V gene's germline CDR1 is SGHDT and CDR2 YYEEEE. Trimming shortened V by 2 bases and J by 7 bases, and 9 bases separated the two germline ends. The CDR3 has 13 residues. CDR3 in amino acids: CASSFGRAEKLFF. The CDR3 DNA reads as TGTGCCAGCAGCTTCGGCAGGGCTGAAAAACTGTTTTTT.

The CDR3 DNA is TGTGCCAGCAGCTTCTCACAGGACAGAAGCAATCAGCCCCAGCATTTT. It specifies CASSFSQDRSNQPQHF. The genes are TRBV5-6 and TRBJ1-5; perhaps TRBD1 as D (6 bases). Trimming took 2 bases from V and 1 from J, leaving 13 bases between them. Germline V gene sequence: CDR1 SGHDT, CDR2 YYEEEE. The length of the CDR3 is 16 residues.

CDR3: CATSEGQGANTIYF. CDR3 DNA: TGTGCCACCAGTGAGGGACAGGGGGCCAACACCATATATTTT. The chain couples TRBV24-1 to TRBJ1-3; 12 bases line up with TRBD1. Germline trimming cut 4 bases from V and 7 bases from J; bases unmatched to any gene: 1. The germline V gene has CDR1 KGHDR and CDR2 SFDVKD. This CDR3 spans 14 amino acids.

CDR3 residues: CASRPRVGEKLFF. The CDR3 nucleotides are TGTGCCAGCAGGCCCAGGGTGGGTGAAAAACTGTTTTTT. The rearrangement links TRBV2 to TRBJ1-4, with D possibly being TRBD1 (5 bases). Germline lookup yields CDR1 SNHLY and CDR2 FYNNEI. The V end was cut by 6 bases, the J end by 7 bases, with 12 bases between. The CDR3 is 13 residues long.

The chain is built from TRBV29-1 and TRBJ2-2, with a tentative D call TRBD1 (6 bases). Germline lookup yields CDR1 SQVTM and CDR2 ANQGSEA. This CDR3 has 13 amino acids. Trimming removed 8 bases from V and 5 bases from J, with 15 bases in between. CDR3 residues: CSSSTGGTGELFF. In nucleotides, the CDR3 is TGCAGCTCATCGACAGGAGGTACCGGGGAGCTGTTTTTT.

V usage is TRBV7-2 and J usage is TRBJ1-5; D call uncertain. V shed 5 bases and J shed 3 bases, with 11 bases lying between them. Germline CDR1 is SGHTA and CDR2 is FQGNSA. This CDR3 region has 14 residues. The CDR3 loop is CASSQPPFNQPQHF. The CDR3 DNA sequence: TGTGCCAGCAGCCAGCCCCCATTCAATCAGCCCCAGCATTTT.